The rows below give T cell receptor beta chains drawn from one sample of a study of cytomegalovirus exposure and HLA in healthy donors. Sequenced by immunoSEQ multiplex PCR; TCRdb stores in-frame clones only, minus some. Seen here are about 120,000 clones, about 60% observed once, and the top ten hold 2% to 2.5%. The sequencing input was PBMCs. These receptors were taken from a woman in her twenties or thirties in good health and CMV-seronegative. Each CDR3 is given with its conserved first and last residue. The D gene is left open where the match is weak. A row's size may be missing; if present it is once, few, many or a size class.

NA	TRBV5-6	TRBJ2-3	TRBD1	TGTGCCAGCAGCAGGACAGGGGGCGCGGCAGATACGCAGTATTTT	CASSRTGGAADTQYF
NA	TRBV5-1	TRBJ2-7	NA	TGCGCCAGCAGCTTCTCAGCGGGGACATACGAGCAGTACTTC	CASSFSAGTYEQYF
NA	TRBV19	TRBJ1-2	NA	TGTGCCAGTAGTATCCGGGACACGGCTGAACTTGGCTACACCTTC	CASSIRDTAELGYTF
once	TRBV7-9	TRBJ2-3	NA	TGTGCCAGCAGCCCCAAGTGGCGGATTAGCACAGATACGCAGTATTTT	CASSPKWRISTDTQYF
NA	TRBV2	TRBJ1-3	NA	TGTGCCAGCGAGGGAGAGAGGGGAAACACCATATATTTT	CASEGERGNTIYF
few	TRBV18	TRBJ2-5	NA	TGTGCCAGCTCTCCAGCTGGTATAGCCCTGGAGACCCAGTACTTC	CASSPAGIALETQYF
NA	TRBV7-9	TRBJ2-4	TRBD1	TGTGCCAGCAGCCCCGGACAGGCCCCGTCGTACTTC	CASSPGQAPSYF
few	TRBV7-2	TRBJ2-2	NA	TGTGCCAGCAGCTTAGCGGCAGGGGCGGAGACCGGGGAGCTGTTTTTT	CASSLAAGAETGELFF
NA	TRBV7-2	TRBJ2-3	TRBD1	TGTGCCAGCAGTAGACAGGGGGCGGCCCCAGATACGCAGTATTTT	CASSRQGAAPDTQYF
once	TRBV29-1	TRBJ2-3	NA	TGCAGCGTTGAAGAAACGGGCGCTTGGGAGCGCTCTAGCACAGATACGCAGTATTTT	CSVEETGAWERSSTDTQYF
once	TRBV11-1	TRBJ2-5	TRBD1	TGTGCCAGCAGCCCATGGACAGGGGGTCAGGAGACCCAGTACTTC	CASSPWTGGQETQYF
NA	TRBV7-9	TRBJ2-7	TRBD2	TGTGCCAGCAGCTGTACTAGCGGGACCTACGAGCAGTACTTC	CASSCTSGTYEQYF
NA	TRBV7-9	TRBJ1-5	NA	TGTGCCAGCAGCTCCCAGGTTGATCAGCCCCAGCATTTT	CASSSQVDQPQHF
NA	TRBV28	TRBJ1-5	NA	TGTGCCAGCAGTCCAGGGTTTAATCAGCCCCAGCATTTT	CASSPGFNQPQHF
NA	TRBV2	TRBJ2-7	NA	TGTGCCAGTTCAGGGGGGTTTTCGCAGTACTTC	CASSGGFSQYF
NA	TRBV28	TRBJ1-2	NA	TGTGCCAGCAGTTTATTCTCCGGGGGGCAGAGGGGCTACACCTTC	CASSLFSGGQRGYTF
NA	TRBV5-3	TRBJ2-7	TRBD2	TGTGCCAGAAGCCAAAGGACTAGCGGGAGGAGGTCCTTCTGCGAGCAGTACTTC	CARSQRTSGRRSFCEQYF
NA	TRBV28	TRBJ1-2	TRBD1	TGTGCCAGCAGCCTAACAGGGGGCAATGGCTACACCTTC	CASSLTGGNGYTF
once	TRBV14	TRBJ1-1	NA	TGTGCCAGCAGCCAAGCTTACACGAACACTGAAGCTTTCTTT	CASSQAYTNTEAFF
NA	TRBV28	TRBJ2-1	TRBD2	TGTGCCAGCAGTACCGGGAGGAGGTACAATGAGCAGTTCTTC	CASSTGRRYNEQFF
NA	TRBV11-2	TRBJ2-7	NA	TGTGCCAGCAGTCGCCCGGAAGCGGGCCACTACGAGCAGTACTTC	CASSRPEAGHYEQYF
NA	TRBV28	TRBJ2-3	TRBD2	TGTGCCAGCAGTCCGGCGGGAGGGGATACGCAGTATTTT	CASSPAGGDTQYF